These 12 T cell receptor beta chains were sequenced from one sample in a study of metastatic and nonmetastatic thyroid tumors (dated by TCRdb to about 2020). No patient had received any treatment before thyroid surgery. Libraries were prepared through PCR. The instrument was an Illumina HiSeq 4000. TCRdb trimmed public reads at Q25 via fastp, called clones via MiXCR and kept in-frame beta chains. The sample has approximately 17,000 clones on record, around a quarter of them singletons. The ten largest clones represent 13% of the sample. The sequencing sample was made of adjacent normal tissue. The receptors here all came from a female donor with papillary thyroid cancer or a benign thyroid nodule (not recorded which). Some clones in this sample may be carry-over from other donors' samples.

This clone was observed a handful of times. The V and J genes are TRBV25-1 and TRBJ1-4; D is possibly TRBD1 (6 bases). Trimming left V 3 bases short and J 8 bases short, with 16 bases between. The CDR3 extends over 15 amino acids. Germline assignment: CDR1 MGHDK and CDR2 SYGVNS. CDR3 loop: CASSEATTGQEKLFF. For the CDR3, the DNA is TGTGCCAGCAGTGAGGCGACGACGGGACAAGAAAAACTGTTTTTT.

The chain joins TRBV5-1 to TRBJ2-7, with D hard to call. Germline CDR1 and CDR2: SGHRS and YFSETQ. The V end was cut by 1 base, the J end by 3 bases, with 5 bases between. This CDR3 has 12 residues. CDR3 amino acids: CASSLNGYEQYF. The CDR3 DNA follows: TGCGCCAGCAGCTTGAATGGCTACGAGCAGTACTTC.

This clone was seen a handful of times. V usage is TRBV19 and J usage is TRBJ1-2; D perhaps matches TRBD1 (5 bases). Trimming took off 6 bases at V and 5 bases at J, with 19 bases between the two ends. CDR3 size: 15 residues. The germline CDR1 and CDR2 sequences are LNHDA and SQIVND (reference sequence). CDR3 region: CASRPTFDGGYGYTF. In DNA, the CDR3 is TGTGCCAGTAGGCCAACTTTTGATGGGGGGTATGGCTACACCTTC. Supplemented by reference TRBV19 and TRBJ1-2, the full variable domain reads DGGITQSPKYLFRKEGQNVTLSCEQNLNHDAMYWYRQDPGQGLRLIYYSQIVNDFQKGDIAEGYSVSREKKESFPLTVTSAQKNPTAFYLCASRPTFDGGYGYTFGSGTRLTVV.

This chain connects TRBV2 to TRBJ2-7; possibly TRBD1 or TRBD2 for D (5 bases each). This CDR3 region has 13 residues. In germline, CDR1 is SNHLY, CDR2 FYNNEI. Trimming took off 7 bases at V and 3 bases at J, with 13 bases between the two ends. In DNA form, the CDR3 reads TGTGCCAGCAAGGGACGGATATACTACGAGCAGTACTTC. Its protein product is CASKGRIYYEQYF.

The V call is TRBV12-3 or TRBV12-4, the J call TRBJ2-7; the D gene is possibly TRBD2 (6 bases). V was clipped by 5 bases and J by 0 bases, with 17 bases between them. The CDR3 covers 16 residues. The CDR3 DNA sequence: TGTGCCAGCAGTCCCGAACTAGCCCTGTTCTCCTACGAGCAGTACTTC. Translating it yields CASSPELALFSYEQYF.

This clone was detected only a few times. The chain couples TRBV6-5 to TRBJ2-5; the D is unclear. The germline V gene encodes CDR1 MNHEY and CDR2 SVGAGI. The CDR3 is 12 residues long. V dropped 5 bases and J dropped 4 bases, with 8 bases sitting between them. CDR3 region: CASSQSRETQYF. The CDR3 bases are TGTGCCAGCAGTCAGAGTAGAGAGACCCAGTACTTC.

The chain uses TRBV28 and TRBJ1-4; no reliable D call. The CDR3 is 16 residues long. The V and J ends lost 5 bases and 0 bases respectively, with 13 bases between them. Germline V gives CDR1 MDHEN, CDR2 SYDVKM. The CDR3 loop reads CASSPKRKATNEKLFF. In DNA, the CDR3 is TGTGCCAGCAGTCCTAAACGAAAGGCAACTAATGAAAAACTGTTTTTT.

The CDR3 DNA follows: TGCAGCGTTGGTTTAGGGCACTCTGGAAACACCATATATTTT. Translation: CSVGLGHSGNTIYF. V usage is TRBV29-1 and J usage is TRBJ1-3; D is unclear. The CDR3 covers 14 residues. Germline V gives CDR1 SQVTM, CDR2 ANQGSEA. V gave up 4 bases and J gave up 0 bases, with 10 bases separating them.

CDR3 sequence: CASSFGHGSYEQYF. Here the CDR3 DNA reads TGCGCCAGCAGCTTTGGACACGGTTCCTACGAGCAGTACTTC. This chain links TRBV5-1 with TRBJ2-7, with D maybe TRBD1 (5 bases). Trimming left V 2 bases short and J 1 base short, with 10 bases between. The length of the CDR3 is 14 residues. Germline CDR1 is SGHRS and CDR2 is YFSETQ.

By sample fraction, this clone is medium-sized. This chain joins TRBV4-1 and TRBJ1-5; D is undetermined. The V gene's germline CDR1 is MGHRA and CDR2 YSYEKL. The CDR3 contains 16 residues. Trimming removed 3 bases at V and 1 base at J, with 13 bases between. The CDR3 DNA sequence: TGCGCCAGCAGCCAGGGAACAGAGGGCAGCAATCAGCCCCAGCATTTT. This sequence encodes CASSQGTEGSNQPQHF.

Note on this clone: One end of the junction fails to match germline, which may point to a read error. The rearrangement uses TRBV28 and TRBJ1-4; D unclear. CDR1 MDHEN and CDR2 SYDVKM come from the germline V gene. The CDR3 extends over 15 amino acids. CDR3 nucleotides: TGTGCCAGCAGTTTGGGTGACGCAACTAATGAGAAACTGTTTTTT. It yields the protein CASSLGDATNEKLFF.

The rearrangement links TRBV20-1 to TRBJ2-7; TRBD2 matches 9 bases. Per the germline V gene, CDR1 is DFQATT and CDR2 is SNEGSKA (reference sequence). Losses at the gene ends were 6 bases for V and 4 bases for J; bases not matched to a gene: 16. The CDR3 covers 16 residues. DNA for the CDR3: TGCAGTGCCCCCACGTCCCTAGGACTAGCGCCGTACGAGCAGTACTTC. Translation gives CSAPTSLGLAPYEQYF.